This T cell receptor beta chain was recovered during a study of T cell responses to AZD1222 COVID-19 vaccine. Study findings and constraints: It was only 6 or 7 AZD1222 recipients who were seropositive at baseline. Donor demographics were predominantly white British with a female majority; clonal diversity may be underestimated. Scientists sampled the repertoires only once the peak T cell response had passed.

Trimming removed 3 bases from V and 2 bases from J, with 11 bases in between. The CDR3 has 14 amino acids. Germline V CDR1 and CDR2: SEHNR, FQNEAQ (reference sequence). Concerning this clone itself: What it binds is not known.

Produced via immunoSEQ multiplex PCR; TCRdb's table is partial and in-frame only. Of fewer than 200,000 clones listed, around nine tenths were seen once; the top ten hold approximately 10%. The chain uses TRBV7-9 and TRBJ2-7; possibly TRBD1 or TRBD2 for D (5 bases each). This receptor was obtained from an adult who received the AZD1222 COVID-19 vaccine. The sequencing here drew on peripheral blood, taken 28 days after the second AZD1222 dose. The CDR3 region is CASSLGVQPYEQYF. The CDR3 region has the DNA TGTGCCAGCAGCTTGGGGGTGCAGCCCTACGAGCAGTACTTC.